This TCR beta chain was captured in a study of cytomegalovirus exposure and HLA in healthy donors. Across the whole study: Inside one of the first data releases sat tens of millions of unique TCRs taken from HLA-typed donors.

On this clone: Its antigen remains unidentified.

General study results and limits: Highly shared sequence variants in one cluster were likely a sequencing artifact. Analysis was carried out at a later point, and it linked a missense DCLRE1C variant to TCR beta V- and J-gene trimming.

The V and J ends lost 10 bases and 4 bases respectively, with 11 bases between them. CDR1 is MNHNY, CDR2 SVGAGI, per germline (reference sequence). This CDR3 comprises 12 residues. PCR was performed using 60 Vbeta and 13 Jbeta primers. Here immunoSEQ multiplex PCR was the method, and the copy in TCRdb shows in-frame clones only, minus some. In the table there are 150,000 or so clones, approximately 80% of which are singletons. Source material: PBMCs. The origin of this receptor is a woman in her thirties or forties in good health and CMV-seronegative. The V and J genes are TRBV6-6 and TRBJ1-5, with D perhaps TRBD1 (6 bases). DNA for the CDR3: TGTGCCACATTTACAGGGAATCAGCCCCAGCATTTT. This translates into CATFTGNQPQHF.